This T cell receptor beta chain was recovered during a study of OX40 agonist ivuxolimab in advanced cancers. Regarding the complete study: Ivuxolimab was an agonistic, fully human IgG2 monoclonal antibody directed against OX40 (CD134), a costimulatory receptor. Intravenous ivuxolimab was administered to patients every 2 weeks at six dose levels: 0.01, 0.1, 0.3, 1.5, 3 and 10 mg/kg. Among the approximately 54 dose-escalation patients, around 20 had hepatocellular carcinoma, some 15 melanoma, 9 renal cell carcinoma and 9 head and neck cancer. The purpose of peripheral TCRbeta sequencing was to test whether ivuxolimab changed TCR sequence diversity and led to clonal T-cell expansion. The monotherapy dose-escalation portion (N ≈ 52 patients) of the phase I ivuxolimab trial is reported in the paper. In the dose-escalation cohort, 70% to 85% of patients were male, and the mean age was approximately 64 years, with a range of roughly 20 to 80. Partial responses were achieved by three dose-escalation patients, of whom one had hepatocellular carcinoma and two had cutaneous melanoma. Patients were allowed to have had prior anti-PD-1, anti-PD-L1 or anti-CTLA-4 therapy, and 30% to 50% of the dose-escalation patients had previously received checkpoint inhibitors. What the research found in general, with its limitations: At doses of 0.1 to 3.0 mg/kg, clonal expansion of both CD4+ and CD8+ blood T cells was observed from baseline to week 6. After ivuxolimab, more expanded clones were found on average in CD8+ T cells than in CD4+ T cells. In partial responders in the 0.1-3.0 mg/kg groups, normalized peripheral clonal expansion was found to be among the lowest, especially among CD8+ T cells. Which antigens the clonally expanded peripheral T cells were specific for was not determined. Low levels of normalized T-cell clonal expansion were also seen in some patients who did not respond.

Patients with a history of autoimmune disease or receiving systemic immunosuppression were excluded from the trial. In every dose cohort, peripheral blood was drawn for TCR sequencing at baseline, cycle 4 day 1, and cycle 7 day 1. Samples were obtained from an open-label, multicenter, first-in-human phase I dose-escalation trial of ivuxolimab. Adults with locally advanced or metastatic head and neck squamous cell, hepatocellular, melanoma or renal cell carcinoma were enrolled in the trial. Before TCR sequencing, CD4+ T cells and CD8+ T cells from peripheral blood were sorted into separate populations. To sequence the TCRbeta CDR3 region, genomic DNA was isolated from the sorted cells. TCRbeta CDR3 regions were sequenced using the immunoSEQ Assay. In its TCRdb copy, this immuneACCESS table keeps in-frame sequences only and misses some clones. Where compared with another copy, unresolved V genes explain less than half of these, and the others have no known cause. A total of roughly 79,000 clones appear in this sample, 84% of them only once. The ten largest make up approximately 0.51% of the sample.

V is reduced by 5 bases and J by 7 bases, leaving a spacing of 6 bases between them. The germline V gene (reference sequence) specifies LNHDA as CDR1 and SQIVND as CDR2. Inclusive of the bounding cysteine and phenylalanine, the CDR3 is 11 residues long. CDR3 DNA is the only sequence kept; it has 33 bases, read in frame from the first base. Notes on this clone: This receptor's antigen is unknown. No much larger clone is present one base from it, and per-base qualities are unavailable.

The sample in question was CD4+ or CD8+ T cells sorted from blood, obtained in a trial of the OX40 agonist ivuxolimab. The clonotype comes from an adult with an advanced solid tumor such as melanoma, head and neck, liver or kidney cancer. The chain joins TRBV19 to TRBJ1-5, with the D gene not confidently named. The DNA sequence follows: TGTGCCAGTAGTTCGAGACAGCCCCAGCATTTT. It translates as CASSSRQPQHF.